The 8 T cell receptor beta chains below all came from one sample that was sequenced in a study of T cells in Graves' hyperthyroidism and ophthalmopathy. RNA transcripts were the template for amplifying TCR beta CDR3 regions. HTBI primers were used for first-round RT-PCR of the TCR CDR3. Using its own MiXCR run on the multiplex PCR reads, TCRdb lists one record per CDR3 protein. This table holds about 290,000 distinct CDR3 sequences, less than 15% found once. What was sequenced was blood. The receptors come from a woman younger than 45 with Graves' hyperthyroidism that later progressed to Graves' ophthalmopathy.

The rearrangement joins TRBV19 to TRBJ2-2; the D is unclear. In germline, CDR1 is LNHDA, CDR2 SQIVND (reference sequence). The CDR3 spans 15 residues. The V gene lost 10 bases and the J gene lost 3 bases, with 18 bases spanning the gap. In DNA, the CDR3 is TGTGCCACCCGGAAAACCACTCTGGACACCGGGGAGCTGTTTTTT. Translation gives CATRKTTLDTGELFF.

The gene calls are TRBV30 and TRBJ2-7; D possibly corresponds to TRBD2 (6 bases). Trimming left V 3 bases short and J 7 bases short, with 25 bases between. Germline V gene lookup returns CDR1 GTSNPN and CDR2 SVGIG (reference sequence). The CDR3 is 16 amino acids. In nucleotides, the CDR3 is TGTGCCTGGAGGCCCCACTCCGGGGGACCACCCCTAGAGCAGTACTTC. Amino acid sequence: CAWRPHSGGPPLEQYF.

This clonotype occurred a few times. The J gene is TRBJ2-1, the V gene TRBV2; 10 nucleotides line up with TRBD2. V shed 6 bases, J shed 10 bases, and the junction held 18 bases outside the gene matches. The CDR3 loop spans 17 amino acids. The germline gives CDR1 SNHLY, CDR2 FYNNEI. The CDR3 loop reads CASRSIAGGWLRVEQFF. The CDR3 nucleotides read TGTGCCAGCAGGTCGATAGCGGGAGGATGGCTTCGTGTGGAGCAGTTCTTC.

This clonotype was counted many times. The gene calls are TRBV6-1 and TRBJ2-1; D is possibly TRBD2 (5 bases). The germline CDR1 and CDR2 sequences are MNHNS and SASEGT. V was clipped by 5 bases and J by 3 bases, with 11 bases between them. The CDR3 runs to 14 residues. CDR3 nucleotides: TGTGCCAGCAGTACGGGCGCGGGCTACAATGAGCAGTTCTTC. Protein: CASSTGAGYNEQFF.

The table lists this clonotype with many counts. This chain joins TRBV3-1 and TRBJ1-1; D gene uncertain. The germline V gene encodes CDR1 LGHDT and CDR2 YNNKEL (reference sequence). V was cut by 4 bases and J by 1 base, with 7 bases left in between. The CDR3 runs to 13 residues. The CDR3 DNA reads as TGTGCCAGCAGCCTTGGGTGGAACACTGAAGCTTTCTTT. This encodes CASSLGWNTEAFF.

This chain joins TRBV29-1 and TRBJ1-2; D possibly corresponds to TRBD1 (5 bases). Looked up from germline, CDR1 is SQVTM and CDR2 is ANQGSEA. Trimming removed 4 bases from V and 1 base from J, with 10 bases in between. This CDR3 has 13 amino acids. In DNA form, the CDR3 reads TGCAGCGTTGGTTCGGGGGGTAACTATGGCTACACCTTC. It translates to CSVGSGGNYGYTF.

This clonotype was detected many times. V gene TRBV2 combines with J gene TRBJ1-3; 10 bases are a match to TRBD1. Losses at the gene ends were 3 bases for V and 6 bases for J; bases not matched to a gene: 5. CDR1 is SNHLY and CDR2 is FYNNEI in the germline V gene. CDR3 size: 15 residues. This CDR3 is CASSDGTGVVNTIYF. The CDR3 DNA follows: TGTGCCAGCAGTGACGGGACAGGGGTGGTAAACACCATATATTTT.

Ten or more counts support this clonotype. The V call is TRBV7-2, the J call TRBJ2-7; 9 bases line up with TRBD2. The CDR3 is 14 residues long. J lost 4 bases, V lost 3 bases, and 4 bases had no gene match. Germline loops: CDR1 SGHTA, CDR2 FQGNSA. CDR3 loop: CASSFSGSAYEQYF. CDR3 bases: TGTGCCAGCAGCTTTAGCGGGAGTGCTTACGAGCAGTACTTC.